The source of this T cell receptor beta chain is a study of naive and memory T cell subsets. Both TRBC1 and TRBC2 were covered by a beta constant-region primer of two equimolar oligonucleotides. The ligated cDNA underwent four PCR rounds using SP2 and nested alpha and beta constant-region primers. TCRdb ran MiXCR on the UMI-ligation and nested PCR reads and lists one entry per CDR3 protein. Seen here are tens of thousands of distinct CDR3 sequences, 10% to 15% observed once, and the top ten hold around 23%. Per germline, CDR1 SGHKS and CDR2 YYEKEE (reference sequence). Between the trimmed V and J ends, which lost 1 base and 1 base, there was a span of 15 bases. The CDR3 consists of 18 residues. This clonotype was picked up many times.

This chain connects TRBV5-5 to TRBJ2-6; tentative D call: TRBD1 (5 bases). The sequence was collected from a human donor in good health. The sequenced material came from effector memory CD4+ T cells from blood. Subset defined: effector memory, CD45RA- CD27-. CDR3 region: CASSLQGITASGANVLTF. The CDR3, as DNA: TGTGCCAGCAGCTTGCAGGGTATAACAGCGTCTGGGGCCAACGTCCTGACTTTC.